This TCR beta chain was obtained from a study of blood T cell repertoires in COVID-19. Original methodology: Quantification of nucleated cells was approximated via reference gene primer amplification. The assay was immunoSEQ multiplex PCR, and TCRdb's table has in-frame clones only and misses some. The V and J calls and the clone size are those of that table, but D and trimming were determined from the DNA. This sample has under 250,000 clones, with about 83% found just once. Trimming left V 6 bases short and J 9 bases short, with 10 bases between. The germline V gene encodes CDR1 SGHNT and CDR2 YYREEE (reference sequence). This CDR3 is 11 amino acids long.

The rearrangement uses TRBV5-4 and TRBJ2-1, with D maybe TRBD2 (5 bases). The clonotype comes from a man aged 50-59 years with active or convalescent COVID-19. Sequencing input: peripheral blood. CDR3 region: CASTQSGEQFF. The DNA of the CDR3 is TGTGCCAGCACCCAAAGCGGTGAGCAGTTCTTC. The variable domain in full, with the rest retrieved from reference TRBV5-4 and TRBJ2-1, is ETGVTQSPTHLIKTRGQQVTLRCSSQSGHNTVSWYQQALGQGPQFIFQYYREEENGRGNFPPRFSGLQFPNYSSELNVNALELDDSALYLCASTQSGEQFFGPGTRLTVL.